The next 22 T cell receptor beta chains were all read from a single sample in a study of identical twins' blood T cells. TCRdb analysed the 5' RACE reads with MiXCR anew, one entry per CDR3 protein. This table has 300,000 to 400,000 distinct CDR3 sequences, under 30% appearing once. The material sequenced was PBMCs. The source is a woman between 18 and 55 years old in good health.

This clonotype was recorded many times. The chain employs TRBV7-9 and TRBJ1-1; the D is unclear. The CDR3 is 14 residues long. V was shortened by 6 bases and J by 1 base, with 12 bases between the two germline ends. Germline V CDR1 and CDR2: SEHNR, FQNEAQ (reference sequence). In nucleotides, the CDR3 is TGTGCCAGCAGGTTCACTGGTACGAACACTGAAGCTTTCTTT. Its translation: CASRFTGTNTEAFF. The variable domain in full, with the rest retrieved from reference TRBV7-9 and TRBJ1-1, is DTGVSQNPRHKITKRGQNVTFRCDPISEHNRLYWYRQTLGQGPEFLTYFQNEAQLEKSRLLSDRFSAERPKGSFSTLEIQRTEQGDSAMYLCASRFTGTNTEAFFGQGTRLTVV.

This clonotype has a handful of counts. The rearrangement joins TRBV20-1 to TRBJ2-3, with D perhaps assigned TRBD1 or TRBD2 (5 bases each). Germline values: CDR1 DFQATT, CDR2 SNEGSKA (reference sequence). Between the trimmed V and J ends, which lost 6 bases and 2 bases, there was a span of 15 bases. The CDR3 has 14 amino acids. Here the CDR3 reads CSAHGDASTDTQYF. The CDR3 nucleotides read TGCAGTGCCCATGGGGACGCCTCCACAGATACGCAGTATTTT.

The chain uses TRBV11-2 and TRBJ2-3; D is undetermined. This CDR3 is built from 14 residues. V lost 4 bases and J lost 4, with 12 bases in between. The germline gives CDR1 SGHAT, CDR2 FQNNGV. CDR3 nucleotide sequence: TGTGCCAGCAGCTCAGATCTGGCGGCAGATACGCAGTATTTT. This encodes CASSSDLAADTQYF.

This clonotype was recorded only once. The CDR3 end shows no conserved phenylalanine or tryptophan, and so a read error is likely. This chain joins TRBV5-1 and TRBJ1-2, with 7 positions matching TRBD1. The CDR3 totals 13 residues. CDR1 and CDR2 from the germline V gene are SGHRS and YFSETQ. The trim removed 4 bases at V and 3 bases at J, leaving 3 bases unmatched. CDR3 amino acids: CASSITGDYGYTL. CDR3 coding DNA: TGCGCCAGCAGCATCACAGGGGACTATGGCTACACCTTA.

The rearrangement joins TRBV4-1 to TRBJ1-1, with 8 bases that match TRBD1. Losses at the gene ends were 3 bases for V and 6 bases for J; bases not matched to a gene: 6. This CDR3 spans 14 amino acids. Germline-derived CDR1 and CDR2 are MGHRA and YSYEKL. CDR3 DNA sequence: TGCGCCAGCAGCCATTGGACAGGGACCTCTGAAGCTTTCTTT. This gives the protein CASSHWTGTSEAFF.

This chain uses TRBV29-1 with TRBJ2-2; no clear D. V was cut by 6 bases and J by 1 base, with 9 bases left in between. CDR1 is SQVTM, CDR2 ANQGSEA, per germline. This CDR3 comprises 13 residues. This CDR3 reads CSVSVENTGELFF. DNA of the CDR3: TGCAGCGTCTCAGTGGAGAACACCGGGGAGCTGTTTTTT.

This clonotype came up a few times. The J gene is TRBJ1-1, the V gene TRBV5-1; D is unclear. The CDR3 runs 14 residues. Germline CDR1 SGHRS, CDR2 YFSETQ. With 0 bases removed from V and 1 base from J, the gap between germline ends came to 7 bases. The DNA of the CDR3 is TGCGCCAGCAGCTTGGAACGACCGAACACTGAAGCTTTCTTT. This codes for CASSLERPNTEAFF.

This clonotype was seen a handful of times. CDR3 amino acids: CASSLVSGDYGYTF. The CDR3 nucleotides are TGCGCCAGCAGCTTGGTCTCAGGGGACTATGGCTACACCTTC. This chain uses TRBV5-1 with TRBJ1-2; possibly TRBD1 for D (6 bases). Germline V gives CDR1 SGHRS, CDR2 YFSETQ. The CDR3 is made up of 14 amino acids. V was shortened by 0 bases and J by 3 bases, with 9 bases between the two germline ends.

The chain combines TRBV29-1 with TRBJ1-4, with 7 bases fitting TRBD1. The CDR3 loop spans 13 amino acids. Trimming cost V 6 bases and J 8 bases; bases outside gene matches: 9. Germline V gives CDR1 SQVTM, CDR2 ANQGSEA. Here the CDR3 reads CSVQGTDHEKLFF. CDR3 in DNA: TGCAGCGTCCAAGGGACAGATCACGAAAAACTGTTTTTT.

The V and J genes are TRBV6-2 or TRBV6-3 and TRBJ2-1, with D possibly being TRBD2 (6 bases). The V end lost 2 bases, the J end lost 0 bases, and 11 bases lay between the germline ends. CDR1 MNHEY and CDR2 SVGEGT come from the germline V gene. The CDR3 contains 16 residues. The CDR3 sequence is CASSYRAGSSYNEQFF. CDR3 sequence (DNA): TGTGCCAGCAGTTACCGCGCGGGGAGCTCCTACAATGAGCAGTTCTTC.

Remarks on this clonotype: This could be a read error, since a much larger clone is one nucleotide away. This rearrangement joins TRBV7-9 to TRBJ2-3, with D uncertain. This CDR3 contains 13 residues. Germline-derived CDR1 and CDR2 are SEHNR and FQNEAQ (reference sequence). Written as DNA, the CDR3 is TGTGCCATCAGCTTTGGTAGTCAAGATACGCAGTATTTT. This codes for CAISFGSQDTQYF.

The V call is TRBV20-1, the J call TRBJ2-3; D is undetermined. With 6 bases removed from V and 4 bases from J, the gap between germline ends came to 11 bases. Germline CDR1 is DFQATT and CDR2 is SNEGSKA (reference sequence). The CDR3 extends over 12 amino acids. The DNA of the CDR3 is TGCAGTGCCAGGTGGCTCCCAGATACGCAGTATTTT. Translated: CSARWLPDTQYF.

The chain has TRBV29-1 and TRBJ2-3, with D possibly TRBD2 on 5 matching bases. Trimming pared 3 bases from V and 2 bases from J, leaving 9 bases between. The germline gives CDR1 SQVTM, CDR2 ANQGSEA. There are 13 residues in the CDR3. The CDR3 DNA reads as TGCAGCGTTGATGCGGGTCACACAGATACGCAGTATTTT. This encodes CSVDAGHTDTQYF.

The chain uses TRBV23-1 and TRBJ2-3, with a weak D call TRBD1 (6 bases). TRBV23-1 is marked as an open reading frame, function uncertain. V lost 8 bases and J 0 bases, leaving 21 bases between the germline ends. The CDR3 sequence is 17 residues long. CDR3 loop: CASSPSTGTTSTDTQYF. The CDR3 region has the DNA TGCGCCAGCTCTCCATCAACCGGGACAACTAGCACAGATACGCAGTATTTT.

In its sample, this clonotype was seen a few times. This rearrangement joins TRBV10-3 to TRBJ1-2, with 11 bases fitting TRBD1. Germline V gene data show CDR1 as ENHRY and CDR2 as SYGVKD. This CDR3 comprises 17 residues. The V segment lost 4 bases and the J segment 4 bases; nucleotides outside the gene matches: 11. CDR3 in amino acids: CAISGAGTGGDGYGYTF. The CDR3 DNA sequence: TGTGCCATCAGTGGCGCCGGGACAGGGGGAGACGGCTATGGCTACACCTTC.

The rearrangement uses TRBV2 and TRBJ1-1, with D perhaps matching TRBD1 (5 bases). This CDR3 spans 15 amino acids. Trimming pared 3 bases from V and 2 bases from J, leaving 13 bases between. Germline lookup yields CDR1 SNHLY and CDR2 FYNNEI. This CDR3 reads CASSEEGWTNTEAFF. CDR3 coding DNA: TGTGCCAGCAGTGAGGAAGGATGGACAAACACTGAAGCTTTCTTT.

J is TRBJ2-2 and V is TRBV19; weak D call: TRBD2 (6 bases). V was trimmed by 3 bases and J by 5 bases, leaving 13 bases between them. The CDR3 spans 15 residues. The V gene's germline CDR1 is LNHDA and CDR2 SQIVND (reference sequence). CDR3 nucleotides: TGTGCCAGTAGTATTACCGGGGCGGGGACCGGGGAGCTGTTTTTT. Amino acids: CASSITGAGTGELFF.

V usage is TRBV27 and J usage is TRBJ1-2, with TRBD1 matching 10 bases. Germline V gene sequence: CDR1 MNHEY, CDR2 SMNVEV (reference sequence). J gave up 5 bases and V 5 bases, and 8 bases lay outside the gene matches. This CDR3 is built from 15 residues. DNA for the CDR3: TGTGCCAGCAGTACGCCGGGACAGGGGATTTATGGCTACACCTTC. Translating it yields CASSTPGQGIYGYTF.

The chain combines TRBV7-2 with TRBJ2-1; D remains unclear. From germline, CDR1 is SGHTA and CDR2 FQGNSA. The CDR3 loop spans 15 amino acids. Trimming left V 1 base short and J 7 bases short, with 14 bases between. The CDR3 DNA reads as TGTGCCAGCAGCTTAGAAAGGGCCTGGGATAATGAGCAGTTCTTC. The encoded protein is CASSLERAWDNEQFF. The entire variable domain, with the rest obtained from reference TRBV7-2 and TRBJ2-1, is as follows: GAGVSQSPSNKVTEKGKDVELRCDPISGHTALYWYRQSLGQGLEFLIYFQGNSAPDKSGLPSDRFSAERTGGSVSTLTIQRTQQEDSAVYLCASSLERAWDNEQFFGPGTRLTVL.

V gene TRBV10-3 combines with J gene TRBJ1-1; 7 bases are a match to TRBD1. CDR1 is ENHRY, CDR2 SYGVKD, per germline. With 7 bases clipped from V and 1 base from J, the junction kept 9 bases outside the gene matches. The CDR3 loop spans 15 amino acids. CDR3 sequence (DNA): TGTGCCATCACAAGAAAACAGGGGTCGAACACTGAAGCTTTCTTT. Amino acid sequence: CAITRKQGSNTEAFF.

The J gene is TRBJ1-5, the V gene TRBV4-1, with TRBD1 matching over 9 bases. Germline values: CDR1 MGHRA, CDR2 YSYEKL. Trimming took 4 bases from V and 6 from J; bases not matched to a gene: 10. The CDR3 is 16 residues long. In DNA form, the CDR3 reads TGCGCCAGCAGCCCCGAACCGACAGGGGGAAGTCAGCCCCAGCATTTT. Its translation is CASSPEPTGGSQPQHF.

This clonotype was counted ten times or more. The chain links TRBV20-1 to TRBJ2-7; 9 bases agree with TRBD2. The CDR3 contains 13 residues. Germline CDR1 is DFQATT and CDR2 is SNEGSKA (reference sequence). The junction had 11 bases not matched to a gene; V was cut back by 8 bases and J by 6 bases. The CDR3 sequence: CSPAVLAGIEQYF. The CDR3 DNA is TGCAGTCCAGCTGTTCTAGCGGGAATCGAGCAGTACTTC.